The next 21 T cell receptor beta chains were all read from a single sample in a study of T cell responses to AZD1222 COVID-19 vaccine. The method was immunoSEQ multiplex PCR; TCRdb's version includes in-frame clones alone and lacks a portion of them. The sample shows 95,000 to 150,000 clones, about 92% of them seen only once. The source was peripheral blood, collected 28 days after the second AZD1222 dose. The receptors were gathered from an adult who received the AZD1222 COVID-19 vaccine.

This chain links TRBV18 with TRBJ1-2, with TRBD1 matching over 7 bases. Germline assignment: CDR1 KGHSH and CDR2 LQKENI. The CDR3 consists of 20 residues. V lost 4 bases to trimming and J lost 1 base; unmatched junction nucleotides: 21. CDR3 coding DNA: TGTGCCAGCTCACTGAAAAAAAGCAGGGGGAGCGCCCTTCTTAACTATGGCTACACCTTC. Residues: CASSLKKSRGSALLNYGYTF.

V and J are TRBV4-3 and TRBJ2-7, with TRBD2 matching 10 bases. Germline V CDR1 and CDR2: LGHNA, YSLEER. With 0 bases clipped from V and 2 bases from J, the junction kept 4 bases outside the gene matches. There are 16 residues in the CDR3. CDR3 DNA sequence: TGCGCCAGCAGCCAAGACTCTCTAGCGGGGGCCTACGAGCAGTACTTC. This codes for CASSQDSLAGAYEQYF.

This clone was seen only once. The chain has TRBV18 and TRBJ2-3; 10 bases are a match to TRBD2. J was trimmed by 4 bases and V by 0 bases; bases with no gene match: 1. The CDR3 runs to 15 residues. Germline CDR1 is KGHSH and CDR2 is LQKENI. The DNA for the CDR3 is TGTGCCAGCTCACCACCTAGCGGGGGGTCAGATACGCAGTATTTT. Translating it yields CASSPPSGGSDTQYF.

The rearrangement joins TRBV10-3 to TRBJ2-1; no clear D gene. Between the trimmed V and J ends, which lost 6 bases and 0 bases, there was a span of 3 bases. From germline, CDR1 is ENHRY and CDR2 SYGVKD. The CDR3 is made up of 12 amino acids. CDR3 protein: CAISGSYNEQFF. CDR3 coding DNA: TGTGCCATCAGCGGCTCCTACAATGAGCAGTTCTTC.

The V gene is TRBV2, the J gene TRBJ2-7, with 8 bases lining up with TRBD1. CDR3 size: 14 residues. The J segment lost 4 bases and the V segment lost 6 bases, leaving 8 bases of the junction unmatched. Germline values: CDR1 SNHLY, CDR2 FYNNEI. DNA for the CDR3: TGTGCCAGCAGACTAGGACAGGGTCTTTACGAGCAGTACTTC. Its protein is CASRLGQGLYEQYF.

The V and J genes are TRBV5-8 and TRBJ2-5; a possible D gene is TRBD1 (6 bases). This CDR3 has 13 amino acids. Germline V lookup: CDR1 SGHTS, CDR2 YDEGEE. V was shortened by 4 bases and J by 1 base, with 8 bases between the two germline ends. The CDR3 loop reads CASSRDTQETQYF. The CDR3, as DNA: TGTGCCAGCAGCCGGGACACCCAAGAGACCCAGTACTTC.

V is TRBV20-1 and J is TRBJ2-1; D is ambiguous. The CDR3 extends over 14 amino acids. The V and J ends lost 3 bases and 5 bases respectively, with 14 bases between them. Germline V lookup: CDR1 DFQATT, CDR2 SNEGSKA (reference sequence). DNA of the CDR3: TGCAGTGCTAGTGGGTCCTCCTTTAACAATGAGCAGTTCTTC. It translates to CSASGSSFNNEQFF.

This clone showed up just once. The chain combines TRBV24-1 with TRBJ1-1; 7 nucleotides align to TRBD1. The CDR3 has 17 residues. Trimming cost V 0 bases and J 7 bases; bases outside gene matches: 13. Germline V lookup: CDR1 KGHDR, CDR2 SFDVKD. Here the CDR3 reads CATSDLRETGWMGEAFF. CDR3 in DNA: TGTGCCACCAGTGATTTGAGAGAGACAGGGTGGATGGGTGAAGCTTTCTTT.

This rearrangement joins TRBV14 to TRBJ2-1, with 9 positions matching TRBD1. The CDR3 totals 14 residues. Germline assignment: CDR1 SGHDN and CDR2 FVKESK. V trimming: 4 bases; J trimming: 10 bases; junction bases outside the gene matches: 8. The CDR3 nucleotides are TGTGCCAGCAGCCTAAGGGACAGGGATGGGGAGCAGTTCTTC. Translation gives CASSLRDRDGEQFF.

This sequence joins TRBV7-8 and TRBJ1-2; D call uncertain. Germline V lookup: CDR1 SGHVS, CDR2 FQNEAQ. V was pared by 2 bases and J by 7 bases, with 8 bases between. This CDR3 spans 12 amino acids. The CDR3 nucleotides read TGTGCCAGCAGCTTAACCAAAAGTGGCTACACCTTC. Encoded protein: CASSLTKSGYTF.

This chain links TRBV3-1 (or the pseudogene TRBV3-2) with TRBJ1-2; D is possibly TRBD1 (5 bases). This CDR3 has 15 amino acids. CDR1 and CDR2 (germline): LGHDT, YNNKEL (reference sequence). V gave up 0 bases and J gave up 8 bases, with 16 bases separating them. The CDR3, as DNA: TGTGCCAGCAGCCAAGACTTATTGTCAAGGGGCGGCTACACCTTC. This translates into CASSQDLLSRGGYTF.

The rearrangement links TRBV6-2 or TRBV6-3 to TRBJ2-3, with D possibly being TRBD2 (6 bases). Germline CDR1 and CDR2: MNHEY and SVGEGT. The ends were cut back, 5 bases at V and 1 base at J, with 16 bases in the middle. The CDR3 has 16 residues. The CDR3 reads CASSRRLGLGTDTQYF. In nucleotides, the CDR3 is TGTGCCAGCAGTCGACGACTGGGACTCGGCACAGATACGCAGTATTTT.

This clone appeared a single time. The genes are TRBV7-9 and TRBJ1-1; D not resolved. The CDR3 extends over 13 amino acids. Trimming took 4 bases from V and 2 from J, leaving 8 bases between them. Germline V gene sequence: CDR1 SEHNR, CDR2 FQNEAQ (reference sequence). In nucleotides, the CDR3 is TGTGCCAGCAGCTCTTTGGGAAACACTGAAGCTTTCTTT. It codes for CASSSLGNTEAFF.

This clone has only one observation. The chain joins TRBV2 to TRBJ2-7; TRBD2 might be the D (5 bases). The V gene's germline CDR1 is SNHLY and CDR2 FYNNEI. The CDR3 consists of 15 residues. The V end was cut by 4 bases, the J end by 2 bases, with 15 bases between. CDR3 nucleotides: TGTGCCAGCAGTGTAACCGGGATCTTGACCTACGAGCAGTACTTC. It encodes CASSVTGILTYEQYF. Full variable domain (remainder filled in from reference TRBV2 and TRBJ2-7): EPEVTQTPSHQVTQMGQEVILRCVPISNHLYFYWYRQILGQKVEFLVSFYNNEISEKSEIFDDQFSVERPDGSNFTLKIRSTKLEDSAMYFCASSVTGILTYEQYFGPGTRLTVT.

The gene calls are TRBV6-1 and TRBJ1-2, with D maybe TRBD1 (6 bases). The V gene lost 2 bases and the J gene lost 3 bases, with 16 bases spanning the gap. The CDR3 has 16 amino acids. CDR1 and CDR2 from the germline V gene are MNHNS and SASEGT. The CDR3 loop reads CASSELEGGLDYGYTF. CDR3 sequence (DNA): TGTGCCAGCAGTGAATTAGAGGGGGGGCTTGACTATGGCTACACCTTC.

The rearrangement joins TRBV6-6 to TRBJ2-7; 7 positions match TRBD2. The CDR3 has 21 amino acids. Germline CDR1 MNHNY, CDR2 SVGAGI (reference sequence). J was trimmed by 3 bases and V by 7 bases; bases with no gene match: 30. CDR3 protein: CASIYGRDDSPWALHDYEQYF. CDR3 sequence (DNA): TGTGCCAGCATCTATGGGAGGGATGACAGCCCGTGGGCGCTACATGACTACGAGCAGTACTTC.

The rearrangement uses TRBV5-5 and TRBJ2-7, with 8 bases that match TRBD2. The CDR3 totals 15 residues. Germline lookup yields CDR1 SGHKS and CDR2 YYEKEE (reference sequence). V shed 4 bases, J shed 2 bases, and the junction held 8 bases outside the gene matches. CDR3 DNA: TGTGCCAGCAGCCCTCGACTAGCGCCTACCTACGAGCAGTACTTC. It encodes CASSPRLAPTYEQYF.

The chain has TRBV2 and TRBJ2-1; 14 nucleotides align to TRBD2. This CDR3 is 18 amino acids long. Germline CDR1 is SNHLY and CDR2 is FYNNEI. The V and J ends lost 2 bases and 2 bases, in that order; junction bases with no gene match: 5. CDR3 in amino acids: CASSERGLAGAAYNEQFF. Here the CDR3 DNA reads TGTGCCAGCAGTGAAAGGGGACTAGCGGGAGCCGCCTACAATGAGCAGTTCTTC.

The V gene is TRBV6-2 or TRBV6-3, the J gene TRBJ1-1; 8 positions match TRBD1. J lost 5 bases, V lost 2 bases, and 1 base had no gene match. The CDR3 totals 13 residues. Germline values: CDR1 MNHEY, CDR2 SVGEGT. The CDR3, as DNA: TGTGCCAGCAGTTACGGACAGGGTACTGAAGCTTTCTTT. Translating gives CASSYGQGTEAFF.

The rearrangement links TRBV7-2 to TRBJ2-3, with D perhaps TRBD2 (6 bases). The CDR3 loop spans 15 amino acids. Trimming left V 1 base short and J 7 bases short, with 15 bases between. Germline V gene lookup returns CDR1 SGHTA and CDR2 FQGNSA. The CDR3 DNA follows: TGTGCCAGCAGCTTAGTAACGGGAGAGATAAATACGCAGTATTTT. Translating it yields CASSLVTGEINTQYF. The full variable domain, rest sourced from reference TRBV7-2 and TRBJ2-3, is GAGVSQSPSNKVTEKGKDVELRCDPISGHTALYWYRQSLGQGLEFLIYFQGNSAPDKSGLPSDRFSAERTGGSVSTLTIQRTQQEDSAVYLCASSLVTGEINTQYFGPGTRLTVL.

This chain links TRBV15 with TRBJ2-3, with 8 nucleotides matching TRBD1. Germline assignment: CDR1 LNHNV and CDR2 YYDKDF (reference sequence). This CDR3 contains 16 residues. Losses at the gene ends were 1 base for V and 1 base for J; bases not matched to a gene: 4. The CDR3 DNA sequence: TGTGCCACCAGCAGAGGTGGGACAGGAGGCACAGATACGCAGTATTTT. Protein product: CATSRGGTGGTDTQYF.